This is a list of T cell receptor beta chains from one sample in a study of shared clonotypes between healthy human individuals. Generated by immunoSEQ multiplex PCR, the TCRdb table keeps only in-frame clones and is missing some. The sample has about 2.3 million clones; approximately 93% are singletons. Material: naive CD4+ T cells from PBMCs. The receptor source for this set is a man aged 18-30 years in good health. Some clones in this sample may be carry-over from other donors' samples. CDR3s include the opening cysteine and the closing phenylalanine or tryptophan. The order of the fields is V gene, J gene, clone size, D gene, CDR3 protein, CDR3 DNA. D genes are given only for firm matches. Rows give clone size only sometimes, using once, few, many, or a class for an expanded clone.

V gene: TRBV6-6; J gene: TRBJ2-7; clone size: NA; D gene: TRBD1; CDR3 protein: CASRYAGTGNYEQYF; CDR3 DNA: TGTGCCAGCAGGTACGCCGGGACAGGGAACTACGAGCAGTACTTC
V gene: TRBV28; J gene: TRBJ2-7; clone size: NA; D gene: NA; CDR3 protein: CASSLDYEQYF; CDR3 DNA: TGTGCCAGCAGCCTAGACTACGAGCAGTACTTC
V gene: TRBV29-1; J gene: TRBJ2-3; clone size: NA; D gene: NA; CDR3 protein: CSVVGLYTDTQYF; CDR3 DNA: TGCAGCGTTGTAGGACTTTACACAGATACGCAGTATTTT
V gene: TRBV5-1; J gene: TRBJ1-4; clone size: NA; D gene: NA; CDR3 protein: CASSNGGGEKLFF; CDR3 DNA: TGCGCCAGCAGCAATGGAGGGGGAGAAAAACTGTTTTTT
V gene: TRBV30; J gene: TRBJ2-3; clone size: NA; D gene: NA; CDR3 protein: CAWDKRTPTGGTQYF; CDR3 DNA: TGTGCCTGGGACAAAAGGACTCCAACTGGTGGTACGCAGTATTTT
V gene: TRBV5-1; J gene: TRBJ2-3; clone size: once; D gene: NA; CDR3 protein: CASSLSLGGSSTDTQYF; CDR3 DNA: TGCGCCAGCAGCCTATCATTGGGGGGTTCTAGCACAGATACGCAGTATTTT
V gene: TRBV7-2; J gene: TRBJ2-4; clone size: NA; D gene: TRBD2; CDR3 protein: CASSPAPGLAGRQYF; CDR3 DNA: TGTGCCAGCAGCCCAGCCCCGGGACTAGCGGGACGTCAGTACTTC
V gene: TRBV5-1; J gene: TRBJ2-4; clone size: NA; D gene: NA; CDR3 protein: CASSFNREFGIQYF; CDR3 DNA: TGCGCCAGCAGCTTCAACAGGGAATTTGGCATTCAGTACTTC
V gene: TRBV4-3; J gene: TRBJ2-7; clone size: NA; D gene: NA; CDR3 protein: CASSQDVGTLGQYF; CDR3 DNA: TGCGCCAGCAGCCAAGACGTGGGGACCCTGGGGCAGTACTTC
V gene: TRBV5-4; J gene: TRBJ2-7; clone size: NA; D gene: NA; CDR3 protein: CASSTSSTSSYEQYF; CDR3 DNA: TGTGCCAGCAGCACCTCTTCGACCAGCTCCTACGAGCAGTACTTC
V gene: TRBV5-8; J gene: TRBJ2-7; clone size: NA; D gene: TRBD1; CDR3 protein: CASSGGGQGTHEQYF; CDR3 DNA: TGTGCCAGCAGCGGGGGGGGACAGGGGACCCACGAGCAGTACTTC
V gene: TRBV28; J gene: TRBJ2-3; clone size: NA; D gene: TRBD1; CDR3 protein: CASRTAGRGRQDTQYF; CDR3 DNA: TGTGCCAGCAGGACTGCGGGCAGGGGGCGACAAGATACGCAGTATTTT
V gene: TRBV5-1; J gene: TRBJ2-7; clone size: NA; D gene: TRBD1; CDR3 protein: CASSLTGGEYEQYF; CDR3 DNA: TGCGCCAGCAGCTTGACAGGGGGCGAGTACGAGCAGTACTTC
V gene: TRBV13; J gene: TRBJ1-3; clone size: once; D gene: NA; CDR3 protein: CASSYSLDRNGNTIYF; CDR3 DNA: TGTGCCAGCAGCTACAGTTTAGACAGGAATGGAAACACCATATATTTT
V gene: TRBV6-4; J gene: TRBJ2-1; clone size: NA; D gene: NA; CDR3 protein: CASSEGYANGNEQFF; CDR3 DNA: TGTGCCAGCTCGGAGGGTTACGCTAACGGCAATGAGCAGTTCTTC
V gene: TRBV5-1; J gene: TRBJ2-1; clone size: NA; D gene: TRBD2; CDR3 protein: CASSLGSGSSNEQFF; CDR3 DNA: TGCGCCAGCAGCTTAGGTAGCGGGAGTTCTAATGAGCAGTTCTTC
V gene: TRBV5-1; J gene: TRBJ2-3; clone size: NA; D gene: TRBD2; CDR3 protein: CASYSGRRTDTQYF; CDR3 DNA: TGCGCCAGCTATAGCGGGAGGCGGACAGATACGCAGTATTTT
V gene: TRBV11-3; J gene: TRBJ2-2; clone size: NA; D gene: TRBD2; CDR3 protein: CASSSNREVPGELFF; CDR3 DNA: TGTGCCAGCAGCTCCAACCGGGAGGTCCCCGGGGAGCTGTTTTTT
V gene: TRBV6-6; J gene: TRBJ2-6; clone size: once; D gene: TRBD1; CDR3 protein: CASSTTTGSLLTF; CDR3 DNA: TGTGCCAGCAGTACTACGACAGGGTCCCTCCTGACTTTC
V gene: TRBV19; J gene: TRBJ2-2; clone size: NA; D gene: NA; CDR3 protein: CATSRAAGTGELFF; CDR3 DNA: TGTGCCACCTCTCGGGCTGCCGGGACCGGGGAGCTGTTTTTT
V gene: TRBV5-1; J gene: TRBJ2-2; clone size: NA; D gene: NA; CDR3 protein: CASSLVGRRTGELFF; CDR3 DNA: TGCGCCAGCAGCTTGGTGGGGAGGAGGACCGGGGAGCTGTTTTTT
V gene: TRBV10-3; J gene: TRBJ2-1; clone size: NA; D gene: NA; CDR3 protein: CAISPLGGPSNEQFF; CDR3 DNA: TGTGCCATCAGCCCGCTAGGCGGGCCCTCCAATGAGCAGTTCTTC
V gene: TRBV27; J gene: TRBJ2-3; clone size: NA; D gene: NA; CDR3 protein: CASSSKLRSLGDTQYF; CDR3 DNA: TGTGCCAGCAGTTCAAAACTTAGGTCGCTGGGAGATACGCAGTATTTT
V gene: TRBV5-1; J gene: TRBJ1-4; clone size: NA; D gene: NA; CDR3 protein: CASSLTGSGEKLFF; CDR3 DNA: TGCGCCAGCAGCTTGACAGGGAGTGGAGAAAAACTGTTTTTT
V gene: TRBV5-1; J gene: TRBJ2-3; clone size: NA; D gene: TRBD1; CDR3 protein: CASSSGTAGDTQYF; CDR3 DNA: TGCGCCAGCAGTTCAGGGACAGCCGGGGATACGCAGTATTTT
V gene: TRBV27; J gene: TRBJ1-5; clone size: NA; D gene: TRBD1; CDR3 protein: CASSPPDRVYLSQPQHF; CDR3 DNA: TGTGCCAGCAGTCCCCCGGACAGGGTCTATCTAAGTCAGCCCCAGCATTTT
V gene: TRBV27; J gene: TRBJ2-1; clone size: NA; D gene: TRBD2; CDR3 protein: CASSRHGLAGGTYNEQFF; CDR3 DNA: TGTGCCAGCAGCCGACACGGACTAGCGGGAGGAACCTACAATGAGCAGTTCTTC
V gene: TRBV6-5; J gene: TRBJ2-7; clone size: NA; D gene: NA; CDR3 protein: CASSYLQRGYEQYF; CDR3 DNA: TGTGCCAGCAGTTATTTGCAGAGGGGCTACGAGCAGTACTTC
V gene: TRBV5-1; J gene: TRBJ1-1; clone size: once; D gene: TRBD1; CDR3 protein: CASSLRYRGPKNTEAFF; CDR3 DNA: TGCGCCAGCAGCTTAAGGTACAGGGGGCCAAAGAACACTGAAGCTTTCTTT
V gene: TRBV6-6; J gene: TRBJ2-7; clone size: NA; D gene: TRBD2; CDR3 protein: CASNVAGGQNSYEQYF; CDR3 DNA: TGTGCCAGTAACGTAGCGGGAGGCCAAAACTCCTACGAGCAGTACTTC
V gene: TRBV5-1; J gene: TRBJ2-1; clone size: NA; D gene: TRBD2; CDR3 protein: CASKRSGAYNEQFF; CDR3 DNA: TGCGCCAGTAAGAGAAGCGGGGCCTACAATGAGCAGTTCTTC
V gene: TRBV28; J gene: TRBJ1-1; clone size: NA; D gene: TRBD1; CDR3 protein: CASSPQGLNTEAFF; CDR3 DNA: TGTGCCAGCAGTCCACAGGGGTTGAACACTGAAGCTTTCTTT
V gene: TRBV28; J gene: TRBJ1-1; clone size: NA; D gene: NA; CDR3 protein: CASTSPGRKNTEAFF; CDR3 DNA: TGTGCCAGCACTTCTCCAGGCAGAAAGAACACTGAAGCTTTCTTT
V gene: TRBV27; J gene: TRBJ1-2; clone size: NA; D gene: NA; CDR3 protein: CASSTQIDSYHYGYTF; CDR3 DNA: TGTGCCAGCAGTACGCAAATAGACAGTTACCACTATGGCTACACCTTC
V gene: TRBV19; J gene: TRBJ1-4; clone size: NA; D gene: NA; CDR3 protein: CASSGPGLVIGKLFF; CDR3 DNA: TGTGCCAGTAGTGGACCGGGTCTGGTGATCGGAAAACTGTTTTTT
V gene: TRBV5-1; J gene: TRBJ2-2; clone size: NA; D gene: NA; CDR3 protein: CASSRRTAGWPGELFF; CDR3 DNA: TGCGCCAGCAGCCGCAGGACAGCTGGTTGGCCCGGGGAGCTGTTTTTT
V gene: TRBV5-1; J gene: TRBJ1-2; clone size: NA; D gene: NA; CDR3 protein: CASSLDGTPYGYTF; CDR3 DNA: TGCGCCAGCAGCTTGGACGGTACACCATATGGCTACACCTTC
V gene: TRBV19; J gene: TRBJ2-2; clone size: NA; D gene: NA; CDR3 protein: CASSTQYTGELFF; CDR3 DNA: TGTGCCAGTAGTACCCAATACACCGGGGAGCTGTTTTTT
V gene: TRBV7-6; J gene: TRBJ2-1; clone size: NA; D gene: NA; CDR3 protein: CASSLAVRSYNEQFF; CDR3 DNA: TGTGCCAGCAGCTTAGCAGTTAGGTCCTACAATGAGCAGTTCTTC
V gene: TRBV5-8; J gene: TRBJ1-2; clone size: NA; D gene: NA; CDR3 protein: CASSLVGDKEHYGYTF; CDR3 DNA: TGTGCCAGCAGCTTGGTAGGGGACAAGGAACACTATGGCTACACCTTC
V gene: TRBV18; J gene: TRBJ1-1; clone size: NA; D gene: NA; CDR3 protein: CASSHSQGRANTEAFF; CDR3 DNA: TGTGCCAGCTCACACAGCCAGGGTCGGGCGAACACTGAAGCTTTCTTT
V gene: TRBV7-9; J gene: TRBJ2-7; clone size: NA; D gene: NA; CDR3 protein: CASSLGGGQKQYF; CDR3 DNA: TGTGCCAGCAGCTTAGGTGGGGGGCAGAAGCAGTACTTC